This T cell receptor (beta chain) was retrieved from a study of OX40 agonist ivuxolimab in advanced cancers. Study conclusions and caveats: More expanded clones were found, on average, in CD8+ than in CD4+ T cells. Partial responders at 0.1-3.0 mg/kg showed near-lowest clonal expansion. Expanded peripheral T cell antigen specificity was not determined.

Sequencing was performed with immunoSEQ multiplex PCR; in TCRdb, only in-frame clones are kept and a portion is missing. This table holds 37,000 or so clones, about 85% found once. The ends were cut back, 2 bases at V and 3 bases at J, with 8 bases in the middle. This CDR3 has 14 amino acids. Germline V gene data show CDR1 as SEHNR and CDR2 as FQNEAQ (reference sequence). A word on this clone: As yet, its antigen is unknown.

This clonotype was sampled from an adult with an advanced solid tumor such as melanoma, head and neck, liver or kidney cancer. The material was CD4+ or CD8+ T cells sorted from blood, obtained in a trial of the OX40 agonist ivuxolimab. The chain couples TRBV7-9 to TRBJ2-1; D call uncertain. CDR3 region: CASSLSRIYNEQFF. In DNA, the CDR3 is TGTGCCAGCAGCTTATCCAGGATCTACAATGAGCAGTTCTTC.